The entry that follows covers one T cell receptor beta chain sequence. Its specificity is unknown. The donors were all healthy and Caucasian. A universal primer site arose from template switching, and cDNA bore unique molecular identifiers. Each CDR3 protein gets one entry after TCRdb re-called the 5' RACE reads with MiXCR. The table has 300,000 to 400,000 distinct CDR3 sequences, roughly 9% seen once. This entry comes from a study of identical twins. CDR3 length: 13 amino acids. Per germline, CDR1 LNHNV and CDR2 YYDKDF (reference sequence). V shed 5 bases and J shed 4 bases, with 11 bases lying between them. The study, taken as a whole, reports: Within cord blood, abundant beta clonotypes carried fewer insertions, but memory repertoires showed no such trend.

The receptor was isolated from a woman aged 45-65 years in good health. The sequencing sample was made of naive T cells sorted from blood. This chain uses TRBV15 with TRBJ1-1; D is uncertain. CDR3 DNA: TGTGCCACCAGCGTCGACTTGGGCACTGAAGCTTTCTTT. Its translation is CATSVDLGTEAFF.